Included here is one T cell receptor beta chain sequence, with context. Looked up from germline, CDR1 is SNHLY and CDR2 is FYNNEI. V lost 7 bases to trimming and J lost 4 bases; unmatched junction nucleotides: 7. CDR3 length: 14 residues. The source of the sample is a study of T cell changes during pregnancy in multiple sclerosis. The assay was immunoSEQ multiplex PCR, and TCRdb's table has in-frame clones only and misses some. The sample includes under 85,000 clones, approximately 94% of them seen just once. This receptor was obtained from a female donor with multiple sclerosis, enrolled in a pregnancy study. The source material was peripheral blood, sampled in the third trimester of pregnancy. This chain links TRBV2 with TRBJ2-7; 10 positions agree with TRBD1. CDR3 DNA sequence: TGTGCCAGCAAAAGGGACAGGGGATTGTACGAGCAGTACTTC. It codes for CASKRDRGLYEQYF.